This TCR beta chain was retrieved from a study of memory CD4+ T cells and cytomegalovirus serostatus. Study-wide results and limits: The CMV-associated TCR signature appears largely within the CD4+ memory repertoire. 67 of 164 known CMV-associated TCRbeta sequences appeared in CD4+ memory.

With respect to this clone: The target antigen is unknown.

Sequenced by immunoSEQ multiplex PCR; TCRdb stores in-frame clones only, minus some. The profile covers about 61,000 clones, with 82% appearing a single time and approximately 0.92% taken by the ten largest. The sort gate was single viable CD3+CD4+CD8-CD45RO+ cells for memory CD4+ T cells. Serostatus was set by detecting CMV pp150, pp28, p38, p52 IgG. Total CD4+ T cells were enriched by CD4 positive selection. The CDR3 contains 15 residues. Per germline, CDR1 LNHDA and CDR2 SQIVND (reference sequence). Trimming took 3 bases from V and 0 from J, leaving 6 bases between them. Sequenced input: memory CD4+ T cells from blood. This TCR came from an adult in good health and CMV-seronegative. The rearrangement joins TRBV19 to TRBJ2-6, with D possibly TRBD1 on 5 matching bases. CDR3: CASSIRGSGANVLTF. The CDR3, as DNA: TGTGCCAGTAGTATTAGGGGCTCTGGGGCCAACGTCCTGACTTTC.